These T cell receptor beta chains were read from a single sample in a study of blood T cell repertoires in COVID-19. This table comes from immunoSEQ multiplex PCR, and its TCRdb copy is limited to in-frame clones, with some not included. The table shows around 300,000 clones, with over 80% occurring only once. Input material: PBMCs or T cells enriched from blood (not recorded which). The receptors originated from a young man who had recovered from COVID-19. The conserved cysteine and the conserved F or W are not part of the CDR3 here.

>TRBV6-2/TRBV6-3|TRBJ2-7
ASSYSSGTSGGPSPYEQY
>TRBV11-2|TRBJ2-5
ASSTRYVGGETQY
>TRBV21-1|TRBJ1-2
ATKPRDRFFGYT
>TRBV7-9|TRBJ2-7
ASSGRTGTYEQY
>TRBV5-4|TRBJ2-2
ASSPIAGGNTGELF
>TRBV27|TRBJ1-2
ASSWRASDGYT
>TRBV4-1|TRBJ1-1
ASSQEGQGNTEAF
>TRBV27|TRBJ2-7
ASSLFAGATPYEQY
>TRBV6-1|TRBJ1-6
ASSEGGVGSPLH
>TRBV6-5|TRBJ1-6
ASSSNQGNGSPLH
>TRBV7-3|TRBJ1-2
ASSLSAWGGYT
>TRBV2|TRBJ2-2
ASRTSGTTGELF
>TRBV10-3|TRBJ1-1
AISGFQLMNTEAF
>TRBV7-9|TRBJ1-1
ASSLTTNTEAF
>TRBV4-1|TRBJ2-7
ASSAHHGGYEQY
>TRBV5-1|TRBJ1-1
ASSQRTGANTEAF
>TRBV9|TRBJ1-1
ASSPYTGGGEAF
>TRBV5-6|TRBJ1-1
ASSPGQGAVFTEAF
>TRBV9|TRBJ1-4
ASSVRTGGTNEKLF
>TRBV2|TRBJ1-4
ASSPQGGMGEKLF